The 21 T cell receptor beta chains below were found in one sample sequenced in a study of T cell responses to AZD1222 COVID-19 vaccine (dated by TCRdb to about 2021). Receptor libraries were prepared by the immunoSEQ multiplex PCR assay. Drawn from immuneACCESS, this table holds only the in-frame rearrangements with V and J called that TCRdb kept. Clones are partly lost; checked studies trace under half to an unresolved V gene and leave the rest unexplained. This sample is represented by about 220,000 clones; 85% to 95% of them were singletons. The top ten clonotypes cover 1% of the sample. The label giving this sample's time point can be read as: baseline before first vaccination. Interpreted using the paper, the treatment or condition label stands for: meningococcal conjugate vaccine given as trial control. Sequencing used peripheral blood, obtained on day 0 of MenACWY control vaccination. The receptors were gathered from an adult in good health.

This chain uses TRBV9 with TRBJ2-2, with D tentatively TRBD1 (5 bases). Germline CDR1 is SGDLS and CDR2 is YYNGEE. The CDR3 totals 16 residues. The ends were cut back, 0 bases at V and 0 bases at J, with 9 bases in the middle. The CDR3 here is CASSVGWGANTGELFF. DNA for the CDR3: TGTGCCAGCAGCGTAGGTTGGGGCGCGAACACCGGGGAGCTGTTTTTT.

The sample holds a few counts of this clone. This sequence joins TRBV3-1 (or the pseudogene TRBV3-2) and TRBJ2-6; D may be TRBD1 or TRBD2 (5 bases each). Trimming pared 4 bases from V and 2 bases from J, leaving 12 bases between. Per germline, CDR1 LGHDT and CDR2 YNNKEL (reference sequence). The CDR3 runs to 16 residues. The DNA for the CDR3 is TGTGCCAGCAGCCGTAAGGGGACCCCTGGGGCCAACGTCCTGACTTTC. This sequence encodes CASSRKGTPGANVLTF.

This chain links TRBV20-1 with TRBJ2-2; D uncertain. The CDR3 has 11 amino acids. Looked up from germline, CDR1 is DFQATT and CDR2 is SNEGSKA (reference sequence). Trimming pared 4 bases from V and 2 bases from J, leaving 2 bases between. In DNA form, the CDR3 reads TGCAGTGCTATAAACACCGGGGAGCTGTTTTTT. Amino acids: CSAINTGELFF.

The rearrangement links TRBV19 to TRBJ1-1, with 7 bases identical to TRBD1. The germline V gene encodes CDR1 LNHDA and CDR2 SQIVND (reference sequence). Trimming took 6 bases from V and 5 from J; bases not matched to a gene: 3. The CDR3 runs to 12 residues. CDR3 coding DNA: TGTGCCAGTAGGACAGGGCAGACTGAAGCTTTCTTT. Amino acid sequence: CASRTGQTEAFF.

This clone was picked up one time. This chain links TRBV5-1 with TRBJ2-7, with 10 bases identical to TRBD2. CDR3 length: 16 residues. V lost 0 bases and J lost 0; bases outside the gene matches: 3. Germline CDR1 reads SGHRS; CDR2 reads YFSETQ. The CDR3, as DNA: TGCGCCAGCAGCTTGGCTCTAGCGGGGGTCTCCTACGAGCAGTACTTC. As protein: CASSLALAGVSYEQYF.

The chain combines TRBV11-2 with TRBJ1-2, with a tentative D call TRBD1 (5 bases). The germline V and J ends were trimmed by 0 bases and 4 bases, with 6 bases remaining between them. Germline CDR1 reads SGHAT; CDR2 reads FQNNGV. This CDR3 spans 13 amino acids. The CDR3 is CASSLDRVYGYTF. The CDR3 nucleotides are TGTGCCAGCAGCTTAGACAGGGTCTATGGCTACACCTTC.

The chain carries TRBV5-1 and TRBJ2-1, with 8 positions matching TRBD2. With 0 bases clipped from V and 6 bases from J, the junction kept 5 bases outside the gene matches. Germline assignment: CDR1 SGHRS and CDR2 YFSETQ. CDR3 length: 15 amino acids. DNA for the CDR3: TGCGCCAGCAGCTTGGCCACGGGACTAGTCAATGAGCAGTTCTTC. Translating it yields CASSLATGLVNEQFF. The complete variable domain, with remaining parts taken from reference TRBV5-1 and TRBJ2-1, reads KAGVTQTPRYLIKTRGQQVTLSCSPISGHRSVSWYQQTPGQGLQFLFEYFSETQRNKGNFPGRFSGRQFSNSRSEMNVSTLELGDSALYLCASSLATGLVNEQFFGPGTRLTVL.

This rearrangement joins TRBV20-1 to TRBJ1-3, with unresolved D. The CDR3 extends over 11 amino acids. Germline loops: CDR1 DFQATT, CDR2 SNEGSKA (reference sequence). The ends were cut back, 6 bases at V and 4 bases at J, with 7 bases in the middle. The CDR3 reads CSAGMGNTIYF. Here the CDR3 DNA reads TGCAGTGCAGGGATGGGAAACACCATATATTTT.

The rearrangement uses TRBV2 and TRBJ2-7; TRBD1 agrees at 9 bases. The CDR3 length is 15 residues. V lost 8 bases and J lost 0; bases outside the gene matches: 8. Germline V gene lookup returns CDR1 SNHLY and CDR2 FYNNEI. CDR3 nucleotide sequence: TGTGCCAGCGGACCGGGACAGGGACTCTCCTACGAGCAGTACTTC. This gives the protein CASGPGQGLSYEQYF.

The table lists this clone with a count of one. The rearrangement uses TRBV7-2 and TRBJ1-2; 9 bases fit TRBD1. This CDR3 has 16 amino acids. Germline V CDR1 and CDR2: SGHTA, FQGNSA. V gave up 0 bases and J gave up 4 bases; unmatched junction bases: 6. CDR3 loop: CASSLALRQGVYGYTF. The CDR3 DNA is TGTGCCAGCAGCTTAGCCCTCCGACAGGGGGTCTATGGCTACACCTTC. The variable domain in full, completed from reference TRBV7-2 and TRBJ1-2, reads GAGVSQSPSNKVTEKGKDVELRCDPISGHTALYWYRQSLGQGLEFLIYFQGNSAPDKSGLPSDRFSAERTGGSVSTLTIQRTQQEDSAVYLCASSLALRQGVYGYTFGSGTRLTVV.

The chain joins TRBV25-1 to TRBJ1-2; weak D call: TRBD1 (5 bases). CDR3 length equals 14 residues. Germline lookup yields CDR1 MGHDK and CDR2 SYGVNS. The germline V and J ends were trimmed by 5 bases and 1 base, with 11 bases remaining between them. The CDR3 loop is CASSWGVLNYGYTF. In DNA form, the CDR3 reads TGTGCCAGCAGTTGGGGGGTTCTTAACTATGGCTACACCTTC.

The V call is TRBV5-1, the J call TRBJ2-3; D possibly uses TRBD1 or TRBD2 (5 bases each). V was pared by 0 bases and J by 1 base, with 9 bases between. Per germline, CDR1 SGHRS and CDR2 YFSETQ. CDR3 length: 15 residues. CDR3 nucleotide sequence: TGCGCCAGCAGCTTGGCAGGGACCGGCACAGATACGCAGTATTTT. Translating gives CASSLAGTGTDTQYF.

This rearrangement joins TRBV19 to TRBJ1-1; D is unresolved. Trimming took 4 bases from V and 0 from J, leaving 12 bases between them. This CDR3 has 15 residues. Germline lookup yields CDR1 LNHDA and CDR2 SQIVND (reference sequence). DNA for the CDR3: TGTGCCAGTAGTACCCCTGGCAGGATGAACACTGAAGCTTTCTTT. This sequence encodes CASSTPGRMNTEAFF.

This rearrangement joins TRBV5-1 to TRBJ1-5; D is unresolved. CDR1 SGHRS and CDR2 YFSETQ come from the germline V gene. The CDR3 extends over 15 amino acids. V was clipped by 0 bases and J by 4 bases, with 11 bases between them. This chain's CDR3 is CASSLASQPNQPQHF. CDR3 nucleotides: TGCGCCAGCAGCTTGGCTAGCCAGCCTAATCAGCCCCAGCATTTT.

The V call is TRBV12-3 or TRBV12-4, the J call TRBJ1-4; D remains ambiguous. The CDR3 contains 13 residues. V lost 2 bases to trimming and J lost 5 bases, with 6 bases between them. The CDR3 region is CASSLRGNEKLFF. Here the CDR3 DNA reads TGTGCCAGCAGTTTACGCGGGAATGAAAAACTGTTTTTT.

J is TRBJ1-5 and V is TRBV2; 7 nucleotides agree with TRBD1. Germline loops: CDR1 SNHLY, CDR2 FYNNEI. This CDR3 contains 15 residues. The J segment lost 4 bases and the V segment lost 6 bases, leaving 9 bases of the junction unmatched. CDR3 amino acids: CASRYRDSPNQPQHF. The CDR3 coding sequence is TGTGCCAGCAGGTACCGGGACAGCCCTAATCAGCCCCAGCATTTT.

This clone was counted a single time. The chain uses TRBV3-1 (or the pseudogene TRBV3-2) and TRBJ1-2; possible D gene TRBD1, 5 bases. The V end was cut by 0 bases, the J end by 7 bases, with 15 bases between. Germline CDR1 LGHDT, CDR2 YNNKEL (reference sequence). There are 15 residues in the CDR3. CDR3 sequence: CASSQDQAGLAGYTF. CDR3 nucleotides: TGTGCCAGCAGCCAAGATCAGGCAGGGTTGGCTGGCTACACCTTC.

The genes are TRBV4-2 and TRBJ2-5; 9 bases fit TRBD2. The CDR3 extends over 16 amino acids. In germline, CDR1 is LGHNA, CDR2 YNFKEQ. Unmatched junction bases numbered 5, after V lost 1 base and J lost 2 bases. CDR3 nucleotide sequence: TGTGCCAGCAGCCAAGTGTCTAGCGGGACACAAGAGACCCAGTACTTC. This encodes CASSQVSSGTQETQYF.

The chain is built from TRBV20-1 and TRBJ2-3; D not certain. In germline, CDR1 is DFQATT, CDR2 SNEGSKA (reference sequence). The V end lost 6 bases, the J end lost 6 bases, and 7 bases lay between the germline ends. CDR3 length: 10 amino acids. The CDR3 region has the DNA TGCAGTGCCAGCTTGGATACGCAGTATTTT. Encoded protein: CSASLDTQYF.

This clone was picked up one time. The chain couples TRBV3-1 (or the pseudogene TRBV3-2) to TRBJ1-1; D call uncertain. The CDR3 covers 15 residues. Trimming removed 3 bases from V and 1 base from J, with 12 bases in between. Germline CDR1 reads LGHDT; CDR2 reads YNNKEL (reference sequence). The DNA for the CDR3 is TGTGCCAGCAGCCATCAATTTCAGTCGAACACTGAAGCTTTCTTT. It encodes CASSHQFQSNTEAFF.

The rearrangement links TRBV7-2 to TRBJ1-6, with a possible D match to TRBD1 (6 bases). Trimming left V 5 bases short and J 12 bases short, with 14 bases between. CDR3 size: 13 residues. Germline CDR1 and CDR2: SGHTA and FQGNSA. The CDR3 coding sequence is TGTGCCAGCAGCCCATACAGGGTAGGACCCCTCCACTTT. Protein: CASSPYRVGPLHF. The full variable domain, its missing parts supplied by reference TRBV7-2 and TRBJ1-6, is GAGVSQSPSNKVTEKGKDVELRCDPISGHTALYWYRQSLGQGLEFLIYFQGNSAPDKSGLPSDRFSAERTGGSVSTLTIQRTQQEDSAVYLCASSPYRVGPLHFGNGTRLTVT.